This paragraph covers one T cell receptor beta chain sequence. This sample stems from a study of T-cell reconstitution after alpha-beta-depleted transplantation in children. The CDR3 totals 14 residues. J lost 6 bases, V lost 4 bases, and 5 bases had no gene match. Germline CDR1 reads MNHEY; CDR2 reads SVGAGI. Using unique molecular identifiers, the investigators prepared the TCRbeta library. Each CDR3 protein is one row after TCRdb ran MiXCR on the PCR reads. The top ten hold 3% to 4% of the sample, which has some 500,000 distinct CDR3 sequences, around 17% seen once. The sequenced sample was PBMCs from the stem cell graft donor, obtained from the stem cell graft. The V call is TRBV6-5, the J call TRBJ2-1; 8 positions match TRBD2. The TCR originated in a human donor who donated a stem cell graft to a child with acute lymphoblastic leukemia. The CDR3 nucleotides read TGTGCCAGCAGTTTGGGACTAGAGGTCAATGAGCAGTTCTTC. Amino acid sequence: CASSLGLEVNEQFF.